Many counts were recorded for the clone carrying this T cell receptor beta chain. Its matching antigen is unknown. A junction boundary mismatches the germline segment, possibly from a read error. One entry per CDR3 protein results from TCRdb running MiXCR on the 5' RACE reads. The sample lists more than 50,000 distinct CDR3 sequences, more than 9.5% occurring once. These data belong to a study of neurological immune-mediated disorders. Study results and caveats: The most TCR clonal expansion was seen in HTLV-1-associated myelopathy, whereas the least was seen in multiple sclerosis, below the level in healthy controls. Across subjects, expanded clones had no CDR3 amino acid sequences in common, pointing to private repertoires in all groups.

The sequenced material came from PBMCs. This receptor was obtained from a man aged 55 to 70 in good health.

Written as DNA, the CDR3 is TGTGCCAGCAGCCCGAGAACCCCCCGGCTAGCGGGGGGGCTGGACTTC. Its protein product is CASSPRTPRLAGGLDF. The chain has TRBV7-2 and TRBJ2-7; 12 bases match TRBD2. CDR1 and CDR2 (germline): SGHTA, FQGNSA. There are 16 residues in the CDR3.